Sequencing of this T cell receptor (beta chain) was carried out in a study of radiation and T cells in renal cell carcinoma. Time point specified: baseline pretreatment blood. Treatment indicated: 15 Gy SBRT to primary tumor, nephrectomy 4 weeks later. Clones were sequenced by immunoSEQ multiplex PCR, and TCRdb holds only the in-frame ones, with some missing. The sample has 130,000 to 150,000 clones, around nine tenths seen once. The CDR3 sequence is 15 residues long. The V gene's germline CDR1 is LGHNT and CDR2 FRNRAP. The TCR was taken from a woman aged 45-59 years with renal cell carcinoma. This specimen was blood, taken from a patient whose treatment included radiotherapy and nephrectomy. The V and J genes are TRBV12-5 and TRBJ2-5; the D is unclear. The tail of the sequence fits TRBJ2-7 better, so the J call may be wrong. As DNA, the CDR3 is TGTGCTAGTGGTTTGACAGAGCGCTATCCCTACGAGCAGTACTTC. This sequence encodes CASGLTERYPYEQYF.